Described below is a single TCR beta chain sequence and its context. What it recognizes is unknown. Repertoires were generated with immunoSEQ multiplex PCR, while TCRdb's copy carries only in-frame clones and drops some. In the table there are 20,000 to 25,000 clones, about 68% of which are singletons. The V gene lost 1 base and the J gene lost 1 base, with 9 bases spanning the gap. The CDR3 totals 15 residues. Germline CDR1 SNHLY, CDR2 FYNNEI. This entry comes from a study of cytotoxic CD8 clonotypes in ibrutinib-treated CLL. Turning to the study itself: Of a cohort that held some twelve relapsed/refractory and roughly 15 treatment-naive patients, some 17 were IGHV unmutated. Some 25 partial and 2 complete responses; at median approximately 6 years, roughly 15 remitted, about 12 progressed. Findings of the study overall: Clonality rose at ibrutinib response, held steady in sustained remission, and fell toward baseline at progression. Clonality correlated strongly with circulating CD8+ T cells and exceeded age-matched healthy donors at baseline.

This chain connects TRBV2 to TRBJ2-3; possibly TRBD2 for D (6 bases). Sequenced here: PBMCs, sampled before ibrutinib treatment. This TCR was sampled from a human donor with chronic lymphocytic leukemia. The CDR3 loop is CASSEEGGGTDTQYF. CDR3 sequence (DNA): TGTGCCAGCAGTGAAGAGGGAGGAGGCACAGATACGCAGTATTTT.